This entry is about one TCR beta chain. Participant ages covered roughly 18 to 89 years across 24 US areas. Two negative PCRs, clearance, or symptom resolution had been documented for recovered Cohort 3 donors. These data belong to a study of blood T cell repertoires in COVID-19. Study processing details: Scientists estimated how many nucleated cells there were by amplifying reference gene primers. TCRdb keeps only in-frame clones here, not all; method: immunoSEQ multiplex PCR. V, J and clone size derive from that table, while D and trimming were established from the DNA sequence. The repertoire has under 200,000 clones, roughly 80% of them found once; the top ten carry roughly 3.4%. The sequenced material came from PBMCs or T cells enriched from blood (not recorded which). This TCR was recovered from a woman aged 55-69 years who had recovered from COVID-19.

The CDR3 nucleotides are TGTGCCAGCAGCCTCCCGACAGGGACTTCACCCCTCCACTTT. It specifies CASSLPTGTSPLHF. The genes are TRBV7-8 and TRBJ1-6; 7 positions agree with TRBD1. Germline CDR1 reads SGHVS; CDR2 reads FQNEAQ. The CDR3 is made up of 14 amino acids. Trimming cost V 5 bases and J 9 bases; bases outside gene matches: 7.